There are a few counts of the clone carrying this T cell receptor (beta chain). Its antigen remains unidentified. This sample is part of a study of cytomegalovirus exposure and HLA in healthy donors. Study in general: A data release that came early held tens of millions of unique TCRs from HLA-typed donors.

This PCR relied on a set of 60 Vbeta primers and 13 Jbeta primers. Authors' methods: There were around 77 million unique TCR beta chains by a later count, and approximately 10 million of them were shared. The data were produced by immunoSEQ multiplex PCR, yet TCRdb's version contains in-frame clones alone and is incomplete. The V and J calls and clone size were taken over from that table, and D and trimming were inferred from the DNA. This table holds some 91,000 clones, 65% to 85% found once. The V gene lost 3 bases and the J gene lost 8 bases, with 13 bases spanning the gap. Germline V CDR1 and CDR2: MNHEY, SMNVEV (reference sequence). The CDR3 runs to 13 residues. Study results and caveats: The authors excluded some V segments, including TRBV6-2 and TRBV6-3, as indistinguishable. Another analysis was done later, and it associated around 16,000 TCR beta sequences with HLA alleles at 0.05 false discovery rate.

This chain uses TRBV27 with TRBJ1-1; no reliable D call. What was sequenced was PBMCs. The sequence derives from a man between 40 and 49 years old in good health and CMV-seronegative. The CDR3, as DNA: TGTGCCAGCAGTTTTGGAGGAGCGCTCGAAGCTTTCTTT. It encodes CASSFGGALEAFF.